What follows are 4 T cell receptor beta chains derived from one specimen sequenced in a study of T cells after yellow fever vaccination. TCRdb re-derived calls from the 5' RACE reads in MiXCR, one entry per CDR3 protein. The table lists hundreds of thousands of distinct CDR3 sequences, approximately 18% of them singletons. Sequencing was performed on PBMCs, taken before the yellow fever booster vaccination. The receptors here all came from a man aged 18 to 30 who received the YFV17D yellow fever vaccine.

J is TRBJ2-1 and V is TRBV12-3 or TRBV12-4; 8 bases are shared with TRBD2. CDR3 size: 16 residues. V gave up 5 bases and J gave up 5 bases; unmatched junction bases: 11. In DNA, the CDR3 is TGTGCCAGCAGTCCCCAAACGGCGGGGGGAAACAATGAGCAGTTCTTC. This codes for CASSPQTAGGNNEQFF.

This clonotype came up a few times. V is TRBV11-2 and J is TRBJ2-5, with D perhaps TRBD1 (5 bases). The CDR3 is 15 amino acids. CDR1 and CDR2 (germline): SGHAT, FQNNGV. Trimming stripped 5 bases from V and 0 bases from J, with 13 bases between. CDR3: CASSIGAGYQETQYF. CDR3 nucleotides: TGTGCCAGCAGCATCGGTGCAGGGTACCAAGAGACCCAGTACTTC.

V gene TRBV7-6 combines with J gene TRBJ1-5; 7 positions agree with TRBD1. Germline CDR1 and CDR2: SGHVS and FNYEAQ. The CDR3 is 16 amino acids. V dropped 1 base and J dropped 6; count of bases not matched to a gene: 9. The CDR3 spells CASSLGPGAGGQPQHF. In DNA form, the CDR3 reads TGTGCCAGCAGCTTAGGCCCAGGGGCAGGGGGTCAGCCCCAGCATTTT. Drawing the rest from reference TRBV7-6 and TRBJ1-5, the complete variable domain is GAGVSQSPRYKVTKRGQDVALRCDPISGHVSLYWYRQALGQGPEFLTYFNYEAQQDKSGLPNDRFSAERPEGSISTLTIQRTEQRDSAMYRCASSLGPGAGGQPQHFGDGTRLSIL.

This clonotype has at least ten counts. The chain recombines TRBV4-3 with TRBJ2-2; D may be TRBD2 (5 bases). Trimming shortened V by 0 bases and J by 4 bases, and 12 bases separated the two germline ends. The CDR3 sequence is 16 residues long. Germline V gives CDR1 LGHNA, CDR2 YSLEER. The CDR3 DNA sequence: TGCGCCAGCAGCCAAGAACCGGGGTCCTCCACCGGGGAGCTGTTTTTT. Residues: CASSQEPGSSTGELFF.